This TCR beta chain was obtained from a study of CD8 T cells in ankylosing spondylitis. Findings and limits, study-wide: A CD8+ phenotype characterized the disease-linked clones, which were relatively rare in peripheral blood.

TCRdb re-analysed the 5' RACE reads in MiXCR, keeping a single row per CDR3 protein. The sample holds around 280,000 distinct CDR3 sequences, about 19% seen once. About this clonotype: The antigen is unknown.

The sequencing sample was made of blood, either unsorted or a sorted T cell fraction (not recorded which). The TCR sequence derives from a male donor with ankylosing spondylitis or in good health (not recorded which).

The CDR3: CASSVATVLDTQYF. CDR3 coding DNA: TGTGCCAGCAGCGTAGCTACAGTCTTGGATACGCAGTATTTT. The chain has TRBV9 and TRBJ2-3, with no clear D. Trimming pared 0 bases from V and 6 bases from J, leaving 11 bases between. CDR3 length: 14 amino acids. CDR1 and CDR2 (germline): SGDLS, YYNGEE.